The present T cell receptor beta chain was sequenced within a study of CXCR3-negative and CXCR3-positive naive CD8 T cells. Turning to the study itself: Across all libraries, TRB reads numbered approximately 150 million, with about 1.5 +/- 0.3 million in each library. Regarding the study as a whole: TRB CDR3 properties served as the basis for inferring TCR strength, and surface CD5 was comparable between naive subsets. Compared with CXCR3-negative naive cells, CXCR3-positive naive cells showed more hydrophobic TRB CDR3s. Expression of CXCR3 was partially reduced after cryopreservation, and fresh PBMCs were used in most assays. The TRBV-TRBJ usage of naive CXCR3-negative and CXCR3-positive cells was similar, but that of memory cells differed.

Germline loops: CDR1 MNHNY, CDR2 SVGAGI (reference sequence). This CDR3 has 15 residues. Details on this clonotype: Its antigen is currently unknown.

UMI labels and 5' RACE were used to prepare the TRB cDNA libraries. TCRdb reprocessed the 5' RACE reads and reports one entry per CDR3 protein, with no DNA. Its table lists some 140,000 distinct CDR3 sequences. This clonotype was sampled from a human donor in good health. Some clones in this sample may be carry-over from other donors' samples. Material for sequencing was naive CXCR3+ CD8+ T cells from blood. Documented subset: CD45RO-CCR7+CD27+CD95- naive CD8+ T cells expressing CXCR3 (TNR3+). The chain is built from TRBV6-6 and TRBJ2-5; with no DNA, the TCRdb D assignment of TRBD2 cannot be verified. The CDR3 loop is CASTRGTIPDETQYF.